Listed below are T cell receptor beta chains from one sample, sequenced in a study of beta chain features in type 1 diabetes. Assay used: immunoSEQ multiplex PCR; TCRdb lists only in-frame clones, some missing. The sample gives under 900,000 clones, 17% of which show up once; around 0.02% is in the top ten. Sequencing was done on a sample of naive CD4+ T cells from blood. The receptors were sampled from a woman in her late teens or twenties in good health. Each CDR3 is given with its conserved first and last residue. D genes are given only for firm matches. Size is stated for part of the rows, as once, few or many counts, or as a class when the clone is expanded.

v_call	d_call	j_call	clone_size	cdr3_aa	cdr3_nt
TRBV29-1	-	TRBJ2-2	few	CSVLGNTGELFF	TGCAGCGTTCTCGGGAACACCGGGGAGCTGTTTTTT
TRBV29-1	-	TRBJ1-1	-	CSAKWGARPEAFF	TGCAGCGCCAAATGGGGTGCAAGGCCTGAAGCTTTCTTT
TRBV7-3	-	TRBJ1-1	few	CASSLTRDRGVTEAFF	TGTGCCAGCAGCTTAACGAGAGACCGCGGGGTCACTGAAGCTTTCTTT
TRBV7-9	TRBD1	TRBJ1-5	few	CASSLAQGAWSNQPQHF	TGTGCCAGCAGCTTAGCGCAGGGGGCTTGGAGCAATCAGCCCCAGCATTTT
TRBV6-1	-	TRBJ1-2	-	CASSDRVGNGYTF	TGTGCCAGCAGTGACAGGGTGGGGAATGGCTACACCTTC
TRBV19	-	TRBJ2-1	-	CASSIGGFNEQFF	TGTGCCAGTAGTATCGGTGGTTTCAATGAGCAGTTCTTC
TRBV15	TRBD2	TRBJ2-1	few	CATSETSGSYNEQFF	TGTGCCACCAGCGAGACTAGCGGGAGCTACAATGAGCAGTTCTTC
TRBV5-6	-	TRBJ2-1	once	CASSFNAFSEFF	TGTGCCAGCAGCTTTAATGCCTTTTCCGAGTTCTTC
TRBV7-8	TRBD2	TRBJ2-1	-	CASRPTPGLAANNEQFF	TGTGCCAGCCGACCTACGCCCGGGCTAGCGGCTAACAATGAGCAGTTCTTC
TRBV6-6	TRBD1	TRBJ2-2	few	CASRTPTGANTGELFF	TGTGCCAGCAGAACGCCGACAGGGGCGAACACCGGGGAGCTGTTTTTT
TRBV10-3	-	TRBJ2-2	few	CAISDVRTNTGELFF	TGTGCCATCAGTGACGTACGAACGAACACCGGGGAGCTGTTTTTT
TRBV7-8	TRBD2	TRBJ2-1	-	CASSSTSGRWNEQFF	TGTGCCAGCAGCTCGACTAGCGGGAGATGGAATGAGCAGTTCTTC
TRBV28	-	TRBJ2-7	few	CASSLVTYGQYF	TGTGCCAGCAGTTTAGTGACGTACGGGCAGTACTTC
TRBV28	-	TRBJ1-4	-	CASYPGATNEKLFF	TGTGCCAGCTACCCGGGGGCCACTAATGAAAAACTGTTTTTT
TRBV20-1	-	TRBJ2-3	few	CSAQITDTQYF	TGCAGTGCCCAGATCACAGATACGCAGTATTTT
TRBV5-4	-	TRBJ2-7	few	CASSLGSAVSYEQYF	TGTGCCAGCAGCTTGGGTAGCGCAGTCTCCTACGAGCAGTACTTC
TRBV6-6	-	TRBJ2-1	few	CASRAAYAGGQFF	TGTGCCAGCAGGGCGGCTTATGCGGGCGGGCAGTTCTTC
TRBV6-6	TRBD2	TRBJ2-7	-	CASSTSGIEQYF	TGTGCCAGCAGTACTAGCGGGATCGAGCAGTACTTC
TRBV18	-	TRBJ2-5	few	CASSLGRQETQYF	TGTGCCAGCTCACTAGGTCGTCAAGAGACCCAGTACTTC
TRBV5-8	TRBD2	TRBJ2-1	-	CASSLESGRLNEQFF	TGTGCCAGCAGCTTGGAAAGCGGGAGACTAAATGAGCAGTTCTTC
TRBV7-9	-	TRBJ2-1	-	CASSFLGGPGVEQFF	TGTGCCAGCAGCTTCCTGGGGGGGCCAGGTGTTGAGCAGTTCTTC
TRBV7-2	TRBD1	TRBJ2-7	few	CASSVTRGRHEQYF	TGTGCCAGCAGCGTAACAAGGGGGCGCCACGAGCAGTACTTC
TRBV11-3	TRBD1	TRBJ2-1	-	CASSSQGYNEQFF	TGTGCCAGCAGCTCACAGGGGTACAATGAGCAGTTCTTC
TRBV27	-	TRBJ2-3	few	CASSRDRAGGPPGARYF	TGTGCCAGCAGCCGAGACAGGGCCGGAGGGCCTCCGGGCGCGCGGTATTTT
TRBV28	-	TRBJ2-7	-	CASSLYHGLYEQYF	TGTGCCAGCAGTTTATATCACGGACTTTACGAGCAGTACTTC
TRBV9	-	TRBJ2-1	few	CASSVESGGWNSYNEQFF	TGTGCCAGCAGCGTAGAATCCGGGGGCTGGAACTCCTACAATGAGCAGTTCTTC
TRBV2	-	TRBJ2-7	-	CASRERVYEQYF	TGTGCCAGCAGAGAACGGGTTTACGAGCAGTACTTC
TRBV4-3	TRBD2	TRBJ2-1	once	CASSQLDLAGRYNEQFF	TGCGCCAGCAGCCAACTGGATCTAGCGGGCCGATACAATGAGCAGTTCTTC
TRBV6-6	-	TRBJ2-7	few	CASRRLGAYEQYF	TGTGCCAGCAGGAGGCTGGGGGCCTACGAGCAGTACTTC
TRBV7-6	TRBD2	TRBJ2-1	-	CASSLAIRREISGEQFF	TGTGCCAGCAGCTTAGCCATTCGGCGGGAGATTTCGGGCGAGCAGTTCTTC
TRBV6-5	-	TRBJ1-1	few	CASSKLRGTEAFF	TGTGCCAGCAGTAAGCTTCGTGGAACTGAAGCTTTCTTT
TRBV7-9	TRBD2	TRBJ2-3	once	CASSARLSGRAGTDTQYF	TGTGCCAGCAGCGCCCGACTAAGCGGGAGGGCCGGGACAGATACGCAGTATTTT
TRBV5-4	-	TRBJ2-2	few	CASYLGGPMGELFF	TGTGCCAGCTACCTAGGAGGGCCGATGGGGGAGCTGTTTTTT
TRBV14	-	TRBJ2-3	few	CASSHQGRGPKSTRDTQYF	TGTGCCAGCAGCCACCAAGGCCGAGGGCCGAAATCAACGAGAGATACGCAGTATTTT
TRBV7-9	-	TRBJ2-1	few	CASSVVAGDEQFF	TGTGCCAGCAGCGTTGTGGCTGGTGATGAGCAGTTCTTC
TRBV5-8	-	TRBJ2-2	few	CASSSRTTNTGELFF	TGTGCCAGCAGCTCCCGGACAACGAACACCGGGGAGCTGTTTTTT
TRBV4-1	-	TRBJ2-2	-	CASSRKGSGEVASTGELFF	TGCGCCAGCAGCCGGAAGGGGTCGGGAGAGGTGGCGAGCACCGGGGAGCTGTTTTTT
TRBV28	TRBD1	TRBJ1-2	-	CASSLRGQGYTF	TGTGCCAGCAGTTTGAGGGGGCAAGGCTACACCTTC
TRBV19	-	TRBJ1-2	-	CASSIVGNYGYTF	TGTGCCAGTAGTATCGTAGGAAACTATGGCTACACCTTC
TRBV4-1	-	TRBJ2-1	-	CASSQPHHRNEQFF	TGCGCCAGCAGCCAACCCCACCACAGAAATGAGCAGTTCTTC
TRBV5-6	-	TRBJ2-3	few	CASSLDLTSTDTQYF	TGTGCCAGCAGCTTGGATCTGACTAGCACAGATACGCAGTATTTT
TRBV9	-	TRBJ2-7	-	CASSPHLGSLPLYEQYF	TGTGCCAGCAGCCCACATTTGGGCAGTTTACCTCTATACGAGCAGTACTTC
TRBV19	-	TRBJ2-7	-	CASSTPGRVSYEQYF	TGTGCCAGTAGTACCCCGGGACGCGTCTCCTACGAGCAGTACTTC
TRBV7-9	-	TRBJ2-1	-	CASSSRSSSYNEQFF	TGTGCCAGCAGCTCCCGATCCAGCTCCTACAATGAGCAGTTCTTC
TRBV2	-	TRBJ1-1	-	CASCRGNTEAFF	TGTGCCAGCTGCAGGGGGAACACTGAAGCTTTCTTT
TRBV29-1	TRBD2	TRBJ2-1	-	CSVAWRLAADNEQFF	TGCAGCGTTGCTTGGAGACTAGCGGCCGACAATGAGCAGTTCTTC
TRBV14	-	TRBJ1-5	-	CASSQDDGARNQPQHF	TGTGCCAGCAGCCAAGATGACGGGGCACGCAATCAGCCCCAGCATTTT
TRBV11-2	-	TRBJ2-5	-	CASSSQERGTQYF	TGTGCCAGCAGCTCCCAGGAAAGAGGGACCCAGTACTTC
TRBV21-1	-	TRBJ1-5	-	CASSRGDRRRIGNQPQHF	TGTGCCAGCAGCCGGGGAGATCGGAGGCGGATTGGCAATCAGCCCCAGCATTTT
TRBV20-1	-	TRBJ2-7	few	CSAKAGYEQYF	TGCAGTGCTAAGGCGGGCTACGAGCAGTACTTC
TRBV28	-	TRBJ2-5	-	CASSLGGRETQYF	TGTGCCAGCAGTTTGGGAGGCCGGGAGACCCAGTACTTC
TRBV4-2	TRBD2	TRBJ2-5	-	CASSQVPGLATQETQYF	TGTGCCAGCAGCCAAGTACCGGGACTAGCGACCCAAGAGACCCAGTACTTC
TRBV7-2	-	TRBJ1-2	few	CASSLGDRGPYGYTF	TGTGCCAGCAGCTTAGGGGACCGGGGGCCTTATGGCTACACCTTC